The T cell receptor beta chain under discussion was sequenced for a study of early T cells in non-severe SARS-CoV-2 infection. Study-wide background: Bulk RNA from unsorted whole blood was sequenced; chains were unpaired.

A few counts support this clonotype. Unique molecular identifiers were attached to individual cDNA molecules. In TCRdb, the 5' RACE reads were re-called with MiXCR into one record per CDR3 protein. The table lists about 76,000 distinct CDR3 sequences, around 15% of them singletons. The material sequenced was whole blood. The receptor comes from an adult who was a healthcare worker with PCR-confirmed SARS-CoV-2 infection or an uninfected control (not recorded which).

The CDR3 DNA sequence: TGTGCCAGCAGGAAACAGACGAACACTGAAGCTTTCTTT. It yields the protein CASRKQTNTEAFF. This chain joins TRBV6-1 and TRBJ1-1; D remains ambiguous. The germline V gene encodes CDR1 MNHNS and CDR2 SASEGT. This CDR3 comprises 13 residues. Trimming removed 6 bases at V and 1 base at J, with 9 bases between.